This TCR beta chain was documented in a study of patients and donors after allogeneic stem cell transplantation. Each CDR3 protein is one row after TCRdb ran MiXCR on the RT-PCR reads. The sample has around 23,000 distinct CDR3 sequences; approximately 28% are singletons. The source material was blood, either unsorted or a sorted T cell fraction (not recorded which). The receptor was isolated from a human donor who was either an allogeneic HSCT recipient or a stem cell or donor lymphocyte infusion donor (not recorded which). It is not recorded whose cells these are; they may come from a transplant donor.

The CDR3 coding sequence is TGTGCCAGCTCACGGACACATGACACTGAAGCTTTCTTT. Encoded protein: CASSRTHDTEAFF. The chain couples TRBV18 to TRBJ1-1; D is possibly TRBD1 (5 bases). Germline V gene lookup returns CDR1 KGHSH and CDR2 LQKENI. V was pared by 4 bases and J by 3 bases, with 9 bases between. This CDR3 comprises 13 residues.